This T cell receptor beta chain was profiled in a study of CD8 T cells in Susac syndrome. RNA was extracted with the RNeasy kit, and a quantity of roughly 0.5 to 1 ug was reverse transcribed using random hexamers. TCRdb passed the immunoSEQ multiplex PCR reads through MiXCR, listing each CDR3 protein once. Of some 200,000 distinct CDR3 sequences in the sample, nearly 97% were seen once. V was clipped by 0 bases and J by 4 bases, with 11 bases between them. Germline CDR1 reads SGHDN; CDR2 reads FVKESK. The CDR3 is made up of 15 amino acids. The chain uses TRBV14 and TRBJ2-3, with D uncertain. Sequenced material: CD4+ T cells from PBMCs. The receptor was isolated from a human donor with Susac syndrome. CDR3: CASSQDWHSADTQYF. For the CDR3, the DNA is TGTGCCAGCAGCCAAGATTGGCACTCAGCAGATACGCAGTATTTT.